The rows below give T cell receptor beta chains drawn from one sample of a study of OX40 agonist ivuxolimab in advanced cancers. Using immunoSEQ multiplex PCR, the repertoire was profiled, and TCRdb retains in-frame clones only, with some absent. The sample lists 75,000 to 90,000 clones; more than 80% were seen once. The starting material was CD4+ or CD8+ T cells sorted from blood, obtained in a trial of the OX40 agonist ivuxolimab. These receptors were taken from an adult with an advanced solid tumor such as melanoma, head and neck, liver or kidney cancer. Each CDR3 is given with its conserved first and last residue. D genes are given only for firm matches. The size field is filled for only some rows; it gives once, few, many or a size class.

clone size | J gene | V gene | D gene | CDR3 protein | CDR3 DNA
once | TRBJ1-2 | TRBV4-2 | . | CASSQDFRAPNGYTF | TGTGCCAGCAGCCAAGATTTCAGGGCACCGAATGGCTACACCTTC
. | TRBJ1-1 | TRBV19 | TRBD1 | CASTYQGAGAEAFF | TGTGCCAGTACCTATCAGGGGGCAGGGGCTGAAGCTTTCTTT
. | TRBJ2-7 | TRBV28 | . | CASSLYRPMTYEQYF | TGTGCCAGCAGTTTGTATCGCCCGATGACCTACGAGCAGTACTTC
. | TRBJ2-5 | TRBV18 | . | CASSPAQETQYF | TGTGCCAGCTCGCCCGCCCAAGAGACCCAGTACTTC
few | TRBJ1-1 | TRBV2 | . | CASSRQNTEAFF | TGTGCCAGCAGTAGACAGAACACTGAAGCTTTCTTT
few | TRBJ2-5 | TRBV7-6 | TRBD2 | CASSLDASGWQETQYF | TGTGCCAGCAGCTTAGATGCTAGCGGATGGCAAGAGACCCAGTACTTC
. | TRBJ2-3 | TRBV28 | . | CASSTTHMDTQYF | TGTGCCAGCTCCACGACTCACATGGATACGCAGTATTTT
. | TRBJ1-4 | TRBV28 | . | CASSWGEGTNEKLFF | TGTGCCAGCAGTTGGGGCGAGGGAACTAATGAAAAACTGTTTTTT
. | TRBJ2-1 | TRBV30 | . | CAWSTDEVGEQFF | TGTGCCTGGAGCACCGACGAGGTAGGTGAGCAGTTCTTC
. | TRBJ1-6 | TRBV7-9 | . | CASSTPRDLKGNSPLHF | TGTGCCAGCAGCACCCCCCGGGACTTGAAAGGTAATTCACCCCTCCACTTT
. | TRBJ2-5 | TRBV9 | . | CASSVQGGGETQYF | TGTGCCAGCAGCGTCCAGGGGGGAGGGGAGACCCAGTACTTC
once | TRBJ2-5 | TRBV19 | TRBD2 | CASSVGLAGGSGTQYF | TGTGCCAGTAGTGTCGGACTAGCGGGGGGATCCGGGACCCAGTACTTC
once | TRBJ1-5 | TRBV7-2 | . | CASSLNNQPQHF | TGTGCCAGCAGCTTAAACAATCAGCCCCAGCATTTT
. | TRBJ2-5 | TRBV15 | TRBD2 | CATSRVLLAGGTGGETQYF | TGTGCCACCAGCAGAGTTTTATTGGCCGGTGGGACGGGAGGAGAGACCCAGTACTTC
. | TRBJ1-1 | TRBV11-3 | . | CASSLGPYTEAFF | TGTGCCAGCAGCTTAGGCCCTTACACTGAAGCTTTCTTT
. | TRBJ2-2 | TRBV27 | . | CATSLLQVGELFF | TGTGCCACTTCCCTTCTGCAGGTCGGGGAGCTGTTTTTT
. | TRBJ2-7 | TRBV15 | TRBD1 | CATSRDRGQGSYEQYF | TGTGCCACCAGCAGAGACAGGGGACAGGGCTCCTACGAGCAGTACTTC
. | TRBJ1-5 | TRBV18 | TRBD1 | CASSTGQAEYQPQHF | TGTGCCAGCTCAACAGGACAGGCGGAATATCAGCCCCAGCATTTT
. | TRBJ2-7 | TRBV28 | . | CASSSFVGAYEQYF | TGTGCCAGCAGTTCATTTGTGGGGGCCTACGAGCAGTACTTC
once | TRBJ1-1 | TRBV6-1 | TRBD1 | CASIRRTGWDTEAFF | TGTGCCAGCATTCGGAGGACAGGGTGGGACACTGAAGCTTTCTTT
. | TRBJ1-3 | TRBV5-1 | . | CASSLGDTGPGNTIYF | TGCGCCAGCAGCTTGGGAGACACGGGCCCTGGGAACACCATATATTTT
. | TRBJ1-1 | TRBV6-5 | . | CASSWDTNTEAFF | TGTGCCAGCAGTTGGGACACCAACACTGAAGCTTTCTTT
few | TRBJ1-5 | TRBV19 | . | CASSMRQENQPQHF | TGTGCCAGTAGTATGAGGCAGGAGAATCAGCCCCAGCATTTT
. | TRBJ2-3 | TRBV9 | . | CASSVAFPGTGPDTQYF | TGTGCCAGCAGCGTAGCTTTCCCGGGAACGGGTCCAGATACGCAGTATTTT
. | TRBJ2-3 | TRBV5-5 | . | CASSWGPPITDTQYF | TGTGCCAGCAGCTGGGGACCTCCCATCACAGATACGCAGTATTTT
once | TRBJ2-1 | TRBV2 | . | CASSGGNEQFF | TGTGCCAGCAGTGGGGGGAATGAGCAGTTCTTC